Presented here are 30 T cell receptor beta chains from one specimen sequenced in a study of T-cell reconstitution after alpha-beta-depleted transplantation in children. As it was prepared, the TCRbeta library received unique molecular identifiers. TCRdb passed the PCR reads through MiXCR, listing each CDR3 protein once. The sample holds over 150,000 distinct CDR3 sequences, about 14% seen once. Specimen: PBMCs from the stem cell graft donor, collected from the stem cell graft. These receptors were obtained from a human donor who donated a stem cell graft to a child with acute lymphoblastic leukemia.

In its sample, this clonotype was seen many times. The chain carries TRBV29-1 and TRBJ1-2, with D possibly being TRBD1 (6 bases). Germline V CDR1 and CDR2: SQVTM, ANQGSEA. There are 12 residues in the CDR3. Between the trimmed V and J ends, which lost 8 bases and 4 bases, there was a span of 14 bases. The CDR3 loop reads CSFKGGRYGYTF. The CDR3 coding sequence is TGCAGCTTCAAGGGGGGCCGCTATGGCTACACCTTC.

This clonotype was observed at least ten times. V and J are TRBV5-1 and TRBJ2-2; possible D gene TRBD2, 5 bases. This CDR3 is 15 amino acids long. V was cut by 6 bases and J by 8 bases, with 20 bases left in between. The germline V gene has CDR1 SGHRS and CDR2 YFSETQ. In nucleotides, the CDR3 is TGCGCCAGCACCGCCGGCAAGACCCTAGCAGGGGAGCTGTTTTTT. Translated: CASTAGKTLAGELFF.

In this sample, this clonotype turned up many times. The gene calls are TRBV29-1 and TRBJ2-5; D is undetermined. Germline assignment: CDR1 SQVTM and CDR2 ANQGSEA. This CDR3 region has 15 residues. Between the trimmed V and J ends, which lost 7 bases and 1 base, there was a span of 19 bases. The CDR3 here is CSARRSAEFQETQYF. CDR3 sequence (DNA): TGCAGCGCCCGAAGGTCCGCAGAATTCCAAGAGACCCAGTACTTC.

CDR3 nucleotide sequence: TGTGCCAGCAACTCGGGACAGGGGGAAGGAGAGCAGTACTTC. Amino acids: CASNSGQGEGEQYF. The rearrangement uses TRBV11-3 and TRBJ2-7, with TRBD1 identical over 11 bases. Germline lookup yields CDR1 SGHNT and CDR2 YENEEA. This CDR3 contains 14 residues. V was clipped by 7 bases and J by 7 bases; unmatched bases: 9.

J is TRBJ2-1 and V is TRBV10-2, with 8 bases fitting TRBD2. The J segment lost 2 bases and the V segment lost 1 base, leaving 7 bases of the junction unmatched. The V gene's germline CDR1 is WSHSY and CDR2 SAAADI. The CDR3 loop spans 17 amino acids. The CDR3 here is CASSEFRAGATYNEQFF. In nucleotides, the CDR3 is TGCGCCAGCAGTGAGTTTCGAGCGGGAGCCACCTACAATGAGCAGTTCTTC.

This clonotype was counted ten times or more. The chain recombines TRBV20-1 with TRBJ2-7; tentatively, D is TRBD1 (6 bases). V was trimmed by 6 bases and J by 4 bases, leaving 16 bases between them. Germline V gene sequence: CDR1 DFQATT, CDR2 SNEGSKA (reference sequence). The CDR3 loop spans 13 amino acids. The CDR3 DNA is TGCAGTGCCCCCCCGACAGGTGGATACGAGCAGTACTTC. Translating it yields CSAPPTGGYEQYF.

This clonotype was counted a few times. The chain links TRBV7-1 to TRBJ2-7; 8 positions match TRBD2. TRBV7-1 qualifies as an ORF whose function is uncertain. The CDR3 spans 15 residues. Trimming cost V 3 bases and J 3 bases; bases outside gene matches: 7. The CDR3 spells CASSSREAEIYEQYF. The CDR3 DNA follows: TGTGCCAGCAGCTCGCGGGAGGCTGAAATCTACGAGCAGTACTTC.

This clonotype was recorded at least ten times. V and J are TRBV5-1 and TRBJ1-1; D is unclear. The CDR3 loop spans 12 amino acids. CDR1 is SGHRS, CDR2 YFSETQ, per germline. Trimming removed 7 bases at V and 0 bases at J, with 7 bases between. The CDR3 DNA sequence: TGCGCCAGCGGATGGATGAACACTGAAGCTTTCTTT. Translation gives CASGWMNTEAFF.

This clonotype was counted at least ten times. In nucleotides, the CDR3 is TGTGCCAGCAGCTTGGACGGGGATTCACCCCTCCACTTT. Translating gives CASSLDGDSPLHF. The chain is built from TRBV5-5 and TRBJ1-6; no clear D. Germline V lookup: CDR1 SGHKS, CDR2 YYEKEE (reference sequence). V was trimmed by 0 bases and J by 8 bases, leaving 6 bases between them. The CDR3 is 13 amino acids. Full variable domain (remainder filled in from reference TRBV5-5 and TRBJ1-6): DAGVTQSPTHLIKTRGQQVTLRCSPISGHKSVSWYQQVLGQGPQFIFQYYEKEERGRGNFPDRFSARQFPNYSSELNVNALLLGDSALYLCASSLDGDSPLHFGNGTRLTVT.

Within the sample, this clonotype is medium-sized (0.01 to 0.1%). The V call is TRBV5-5, the J call TRBJ1-1; TRBD1 agrees at 9 bases. With 1 base clipped from V and 1 base from J, the junction kept 5 bases outside the gene matches. This CDR3 spans 16 amino acids. Germline lookup yields CDR1 SGHKS and CDR2 YYEKEE (reference sequence). CDR3 sequence: CASSLYLQGANTEAFF. In DNA form, the CDR3 reads TGTGCCAGCAGCTTGTACCTACAGGGGGCGAACACTGAAGCTTTCTTT.

The sample holds many counts of this clonotype. The rearrangement joins TRBV7-9 to TRBJ1-1; tentatively, D is TRBD1 (5 bases). Germline values: CDR1 SEHNR, CDR2 FQNEAQ (reference sequence). The CDR3 runs 15 residues. V was clipped by 2 bases and J by 3 bases, with 13 bases between them. Written as DNA, the CDR3 is TGTGCCAGCAGCTTATCTGTGGGGCTGGACACTGAAGCTTTCTTT. This translates into CASSLSVGLDTEAFF.

There are many counts of this clonotype. The chain is built from TRBV6-5 and TRBJ2-7; 12 bases map to TRBD2. CDR3 size: 17 residues. Germline V gene sequence: CDR1 MNHEY, CDR2 SVGAGI. V lost 5 bases and J lost 2; bases outside the gene matches: 10. The CDR3 loop is CASSLASTSGSPYEQYF. CDR3 DNA sequence: TGTGCCAGCAGTCTCGCTTCGACTAGCGGGAGCCCCTACGAGCAGTACTTC.

Of note for this clonotype: This may come from a read error, since a much larger clone is one base off. The chain carries TRBV5-1 and TRBJ2-4, with D uncertain. The germline CDR1 and CDR2 sequences are SGHRS and YFSETQ. The CDR3 loop spans 14 amino acids. The CDR3 DNA reads TGCGCCAGCAGCCCGACTGGGGAAGGGAACAGTCAGTACTTC. It encodes CASSPTGEGNSQYF.

The V and J genes are TRBV7-9 and TRBJ1-1, with TRBD1 identical over 7 bases. Germline V gene sequence: CDR1 SEHNR, CDR2 FQNEAQ (reference sequence). Unmatched junction bases numbered 8, after V lost 3 bases and J lost 1 base. The CDR3 is made up of 16 amino acids. For the CDR3, the DNA is TGTGCCAGCAGCTTGGAGGGGGCGCGGTGGAACACTGAAGCTTTCTTT. It is translated as CASSLEGARWNTEAFF.

At least ten counts were recorded for this clonotype. This chain joins TRBV5-1 and TRBJ2-7; D is ambiguous. Germline CDR1 is SGHRS and CDR2 is YFSETQ. Deletions cut 4 bases from V and 7 bases from J, with 15 bases between. The CDR3 contains 13 residues. Here the CDR3 reads CASSPGPQEEQYF. The DNA of the CDR3 is TGCGCCAGCAGCCCGGGTCCCCAGGAGGAGCAGTACTTC.

This clonotype was detected only a few times. The chain has TRBV12-3 or TRBV12-4 and TRBJ1-1; 8 bases fit TRBD1. The CDR3 runs 16 residues. V shed 1 base and J 0 bases; nucleotides not matched to a gene: 4. This CDR3 reads CASSLGRGRLNTEAFF. Here the CDR3 DNA reads TGTGCCAGCAGTTTAGGCAGGGGGCGCCTGAACACTGAAGCTTTCTTT.

This clonotype was seen a few times. The rearrangement links TRBV6-5 to TRBJ1-1; 8 positions agree with TRBD1. CDR1 is MNHEY and CDR2 is SVGAGI in the germline V gene. Trimming took 4 bases from V and 6 from J; bases not matched to a gene: 10. The CDR3 extends over 15 amino acids. The CDR3 nucleotides read TGTGCCAGCAGTTCCCCCGGGCAGGGGGCCTCTGAAGCTTTCTTT. Its translation is CASSSPGQGASEAFF.

The genes are TRBV5-1 and TRBJ2-2, with D unclear. Trimming removed 0 bases at V and 4 bases at J, with 7 bases between. The CDR3 extends over 14 amino acids. Germline values: CDR1 SGHRS, CDR2 YFSETQ. CDR3 in DNA: TGCGCCAGCAGCTTGGGACTGGCCACCGGGGAGCTGTTTTTT. It encodes CASSLGLATGELFF.

This clonotype was seen repeatedly, ten times or more. The gene calls are TRBV25-1 and TRBJ2-3, with D possibly being TRBD2 (5 bases). The CDR3 runs 15 residues. The germline V gene encodes CDR1 MGHDK and CDR2 SYGVNS. V was trimmed by 3 bases and J by 2 bases, leaving 12 bases between them. This CDR3 is CASSDGPDYTDTQYF. CDR3 in DNA: TGTGCCAGCAGTGATGGTCCAGACTACACAGATACGCAGTATTTT.

This chain links TRBV5-1 with TRBJ1-1; no clear D. CDR3 length equals 14 residues. In germline, CDR1 is SGHRS, CDR2 YFSETQ. The V gene lost 2 bases and the J gene lost 1 base, with 9 bases spanning the gap. The CDR3 protein is CASSLDDANTEAFF. DNA of the CDR3: TGCGCCAGCAGCTTAGACGATGCGAACACTGAAGCTTTCTTT.

In this sample, this clonotype turned up many times. The chain joins TRBV6-1 to TRBJ2-5; tentative D call: TRBD1 (6 bases). Trimming left V 2 bases short and J 4 bases short, with 17 bases between. CDR1 and CDR2 (germline): MNHNS, SASEGT. The length of the CDR3 is 16 residues. The CDR3 reads CASSESIRGTRETQYF. The CDR3 DNA reads TGTGCCAGCAGTGAATCAATCAGGGGAACCCGAGAGACCCAGTACTTC.

The table lists this clonotype with a count of one. V gene TRBV13 combines with J gene TRBJ2-1; TRBD2 aligns across 7 bases. Germline V CDR1 and CDR2: PRHDT, FYEKMQ (reference sequence). CDR3 length: 15 residues. V shed 3 bases and J 5 bases; nucleotides not matched to a gene: 7. The CDR3 sequence is CASSFGGGMDNEQFF. The CDR3 bases are TGTGCCAGCAGCTTTGGGGGGGGAATGGACAATGAGCAGTTCTTC.

This clonotype showed up many times. This rearrangement joins TRBV29-1 to TRBJ1-2; weak D call: TRBD1 (5 bases). The germline CDR1 and CDR2 sequences are SQVTM and ANQGSEA. This CDR3 comprises 16 residues. V lost 1 base and J lost 4, with 19 bases in between. CDR3 nucleotides: TGCAGCGTTGAAGGGGTTACGCGGGGCACAGGCTATGGCTACACCTTC. It yields the protein CSVEGVTRGTGYGYTF.

This clonotype has ten or more counts. The J gene is TRBJ2-3, the V gene TRBV11-3; D might be TRBD1 (5 bases). There are 16 residues in the CDR3. The V end was cut by 3 bases, the J end by 1 base, with 14 bases between. Germline CDR1 is SGHNT and CDR2 is YENEEA. The CDR3 DNA follows: TGTGCCAGCAGCTTTTTGGCAGGGCTCGGCACAGATACGCAGTATTTT. This codes for CASSFLAGLGTDTQYF.

Many counts were recorded for this clonotype. The rearrangement links TRBV5-1 to TRBJ2-1; D remains ambiguous. Germline V gene data show CDR1 as SGHRS and CDR2 as YFSETQ. The CDR3 consists of 15 residues. Trimming removed 4 bases from V and 9 bases from J, with 20 bases in between. The CDR3 sequence is CASSPAQLYGGEQFF. The CDR3 region has the DNA TGCGCCAGCAGCCCCGCGCAGCTATATGGTGGTGAGCAGTTCTTC.

The chain employs TRBV28 and TRBJ1-2, with D maybe TRBD1 (6 bases). Trimming pared 6 bases from V and 7 bases from J, leaving 15 bases between. Germline V CDR1 and CDR2: MDHEN, SYDVKM. The CDR3 length is 13 residues. The CDR3 reads CASRRIGGLGYTF. DNA for the CDR3: TGTGCCAGCAGAAGGATTGGGGGGCTTGGCTACACCTTC.

This clonotype was picked up many times. The CDR3 bases are TGTGCCAGCAGCTTGGCTCCCAGCCAAGAGACCCAGTACTTC. It translates to CASSLAPSQETQYF. The chain joins TRBV5-5 to TRBJ2-5, with D hard to call. The length of the CDR3 is 14 residues. The ends were cut back, 0 bases at V and 1 base at J, with 7 bases in the middle. In germline, CDR1 is SGHKS, CDR2 YYEKEE (reference sequence).

Ten or more counts support this clonotype. This rearrangement joins TRBV12-3 or TRBV12-4 to TRBJ2-1, with a weak D call TRBD2 (5 bases). This CDR3 region has 13 residues. The V end lost 5 bases, the J end lost 3 bases, and 8 bases lay between the germline ends. The chain's CDR3 is CASSPTSYNEQFF. The CDR3 coding sequence is TGTGCCAGCAGTCCTACTAGCTACAATGAGCAGTTCTTC.

The table lists this clonotype with many counts. As DNA, the CDR3 is TGTGCCAGCCGTCTAGCGGGTCCCTACAATGAGCAGTTCTTC. Protein product: CASRLAGPYNEQFF. The genes are TRBV27 and TRBJ2-1, with TRBD2 matching over 8 bases. The V gene's germline CDR1 is MNHEY and CDR2 SMNVEV (reference sequence). The J segment lost 2 bases and the V segment lost 8 bases, leaving 5 bases of the junction unmatched. This CDR3 contains 14 residues.

This clonotype was picked up many times. The V call is TRBV29-1, the J call TRBJ1-2, with a possible D match to TRBD1 (5 bases). The CDR3 is 12 amino acids. V was pared by 5 bases and J by 9 bases, with 16 bases between. Germline CDR1 and CDR2: SQVTM and ANQGSEA. CDR3 region: CSVSPLGHSYTF. The CDR3 DNA reads as TGCAGCGTTAGTCCACTTGGACACAGCTACACCTTC.